These T cell receptor beta chains were read from a single sample in a study of T cell repertoires in cytomegalovirus infection. Each CDR3 protein is one row after TCRdb ran MiXCR on the reads. The sample lists 150,000 to 200,000 distinct CDR3 sequences, about a sixth occurring once. Sample: CD8+ T cells from PBMCs. Receptor source: a human donor in good health (CMV status not recorded). Some clones in this sample may be carry-over from other donors' samples. The CDR3 runs from the conserved cysteine through the conserved F or W. A D gene is named only where the DNA matches it firmly. Clone size is not always given. Where it is, it says once, few, many or a class for expanded clones.

v_gene,d_gene,j_gene,abundance,CDR3aa,CDR3nt
TRBV28,NA,TRBJ2-1,NA,CASSRIVNEQFF,TGTGCCAGCAGTCGTATAGTCAATGAGCAGTTCTTC
TRBV6-2/TRBV6-3,TRBD2,TRBJ2-5,NA,CASNWGGETQYF,TGTGCCAGCAATTGGGGGGGAGAGACCCAGTACTTC
TRBV11-2,NA,TRBJ2-6,NA,CASSLEGGDGANVLTF,TGTGCCAGCAGCTTAGAAGGGGGTGATGGGGCCAACGTCCTGACTTTC
TRBV7-3,NA,TRBJ2-5,many,CASSSWDGKTQYF,TGTGCCAGCAGCTCATGGGACGGCAAAACCCAGTACTTC
TRBV7-9,TRBD2,TRBJ2-3,NA,CASSLPLGRESTDTQYF,TGTGCCAGCAGCTTACCTCTCGGGCGGGAGAGCACAGATACGCAGTATTTT
TRBV7-7,TRBD2,TRBJ2-1,few,CASSPGLAGGAPYNEQFF,TGTGCCAGCAGCCCGGGACTAGCGGGAGGGGCCCCCTACAATGAGCAGTTCTTC
TRBV12-3/TRBV12-4,NA,TRBJ2-4,NA,CASSLVPTVAKNIQYF,TGTGCCAGCAGTTTAGTCCCAACGGTGGCCAAAAACATTCAGTACTTC
TRBV7-9,TRBD1,TRBJ2-1,few,CASSSGQGAANEQFF,TGTGCCAGCAGCTCGGGACAGGGGGCGGCCAATGAGCAGTTCTTC
TRBV7-2,TRBD2,TRBJ2-1,NA,CASSSGTSGLREQFF,TGTGCCAGCAGCTCCGGGACTAGCGGATTGAGGGAGCAGTTCTTC
TRBV7-2,TRBD2,TRBJ2-3,many,CASSLGFSGGTDTQYF,TGTGCCAGCAGCTTAGGGTTTAGCGGGGGTACAGATACGCAGTATTTT
TRBV6-2/TRBV6-3,NA,TRBJ2-2,many,CASSYSPHTGELFF,TGTGCCAGCAGTTACAGCCCCCACACCGGGGAGCTGTTTTTT
TRBV27,NA,TRBJ2-7,NA,CASRHSGTKRAYEQYF,TGTGCCAGCAGACACTCCGGGACCAAAAGGGCCTACGAGCAGTACTTC
TRBV7-9,TRBD2,TRBJ2-1,few,CASSRTSNEQFF,TGTGCCAGCAGCCGGACTAGCAACGAGCAGTTCTTC
TRBV7-2,NA,TRBJ2-2,many,CASSFRASAGTGELFF,TGTGCCAGCAGCTTTCGGGCCTCAGCGGGCACCGGGGAGCTGTTTTTT
TRBV7-6,NA,TRBJ2-1,few,CASSLDIGVPNEQFF,TGTGCCAGCAGCTTAGATATAGGGGTGCCTAATGAGCAGTTCTTC
TRBV7-9,NA,TRBJ2-1,many,CASSSSGHNEQFF,TGTGCCAGCAGCTCCTCGGGGCACAATGAGCAGTTCTTC
TRBV9,TRBD1,TRBJ1-1,few,CASSETYNRGAFF,TGTGCCAGCAGCGAGACCTACAACAGGGGGGCTTTCTTT
TRBV6-2/TRBV6-3,TRBD2,TRBJ2-1,NA,CASSYGGGNEQFF,TGTGCCAGCAGTTACGGCGGGGGGAATGAGCAGTTCTTC
TRBV15,NA,TRBJ1-5,few,CATQPQGKGNQPQHF,TGTGCCACCCAACCCCAGGGGAAGGGCAATCAGCCCCAGCATTTT
TRBV7-2,NA,TRBJ2-2,many,CASSATGELFF,TGTGCCAGCAGCGCCACCGGGGAGCTGTTTTTT
TRBV7-6,NA,TRBJ2-5,few,CASSPSIGHKETQYF,TGTGCCAGCAGCCCCTCTATTGGACATAAAGAGACCCAGTACTTC
TRBV7-6,TRBD1,TRBJ2-3,few,CASSSLRDRGPDTQYF,TGTGCCAGCAGCTCACTCCGGGACAGGGGCCCAGATACGCAGTATTTT
TRBV28,TRBD2,TRBJ2-5,NA,CASGGREGDLETQYF,TGTGCCAGCGGGGGGCGGGAGGGAGATTTAGAGACCCAGTACTTC
TRBV4-3,TRBD1,TRBJ2-7,few,CASSQGDSSSYEQYF,TGCGCCAGCAGCCAGGGGGACAGTTCTTCCTACGAGCAGTACTTC
TRBV7-2,TRBD2,TRBJ2-1,NA,CASSSASGRTLYNEQFF,TGTGCCAGCAGCTCCGCTAGCGGGAGGACTCTTTACAATGAGCAGTTCTTC
TRBV7-8,NA,TRBJ2-1,many,CASSSGTGNEQFF,TGTGCCAGCAGCTCCGGGACTGGGAATGAGCAGTTCTTC
TRBV11-2,NA,TRBJ2-7,NA,CASSPRTYEQYF,TGTGCCAGCAGCCCGAGGACTTACGAGCAGTACTTC
TRBV6-6,TRBD2,TRBJ2-2,few,CATRGGRNTGELFF,TGTGCCACGCGCGGGGGGCGGAACACCGGGGAGCTGTTTTTT
TRBV6-1,NA,TRBJ1-3,NA,CASSTGRTGPRSGNTIYF,TGTGCCAGCAGTACGGGTCGGACGGGGCCCCGCTCTGGAAACACCATATATTTT
TRBV29-1,TRBD2,TRBJ2-1,NA,CSVASSGVTRAEQFF,TGCAGCGTGGCGTCTAGCGGGGTAACGAGGGCAGAGCAGTTCTTC
TRBV10-1,NA,TRBJ2-1,NA,CASSQAETVSYNEQFF,TGCGCCAGCAGCCAGGCAGAGACGGTATCCTACAATGAGCAGTTCTTC
TRBV12-3/TRBV12-4,TRBD2,TRBJ2-1,NA,CASSHGASGIDEQFF,TGTGCCAGCAGTCACGGGGCTAGCGGGATCGATGAGCAGTTCTTC
TRBV7-2,NA,TRBJ2-1,few,CASTPDRTPTTEQFF,TGTGCCAGCACCCCGGACAGAACACCTACAACTGAGCAGTTCTTC
TRBV7-2,NA,TRBJ2-3,NA,CASSLVPGGITDTQYF,TGTGCCAGCAGCTTAGTACCGGGGGGCATCACAGATACGCAGTATTTT
TRBV7-9,NA,TRBJ2-5,few,CASSLEGYETQYF,TGTGCCAGCAGCTTAGAGGGCTACGAGACCCAGTACTTC
TRBV20-1,NA,TRBJ2-1,NA,CSARDRQTYNEQFF,TGCAGTGCTAGAGATAGACAGACTTACAATGAGCAGTTCTTC
TRBV7-6,NA,TRBJ1-2,few,CASSPTTEGYTF,TGTGCCAGCAGCCCAACGACAGAAGGCTACACCTTC
TRBV25-1,TRBD2,TRBJ2-7,NA,CASRAKVAGAFEQYF,TGTGCCAGCAGGGCCAAAGTAGCGGGAGCGTTCGAGCAGTACTTC
TRBV7-2,NA,TRBJ2-5,many,CASSFLQETQYF,TGTGCCAGCAGCTTCCTCCAGGAGACCCAGTACTTC
TRBV12-3/TRBV12-4,NA,TRBJ2-1,many,CASSFPGANEQFF,TGTGCCAGCAGTTTCCCTGGGGCGAATGAGCAGTTCTTC
TRBV6-6,TRBD2,TRBJ2-5,NA,CASSFSGRWETQYF,TGTGCCAGCAGTTTTAGCGGGAGATGGGAGACCCAGTACTTC
TRBV28,NA,TRBJ1-3,NA,CAIRIRQHSGNSIYF,TGTGCCATCAGGATCCGACAGCACTCTGGAAACTCCATATATTTT
TRBV2,NA,TRBJ2-3,few,CARPRVADTDTQYF,TGTGCCCGACCAAGGGTAGCGGACACAGATACGCAGTATTTT
TRBV29-1,TRBD1,TRBJ2-7,few,CSVRDSATYEQYF,TGCAGCGTCCGGGACAGTGCGACCTACGAGCAGTACTTC
TRBV7-9,TRBD1,TRBJ2-5,NA,CASSPTGGSGEKTQYF,TGTGCCAGCAGCCCCACAGGGGGCTCCGGGGAAAAGACCCAGTACTTC
TRBV5-5,NA,TRBJ2-1,NA,CASSLSFTYNEQFF,TGTGCCAGCAGCTTAAGCTTTACCTACAATGAGCAGTTCTTC
TRBV7-8,NA,TRBJ2-7,few,CASSFGTSLSYEQYF,TGTGCCAGCAGCTTTGGCACCTCACTCTCCTACGAGCAGTACTTC
TRBV12-3/TRBV12-4,NA,TRBJ2-3,many,CASSPNAGRDTDTQYF,TGTGCCAGCAGTCCCAATGCCGGGAGAGACACAGATACGCAGTATTTT
TRBV14,NA,TRBJ2-2,NA,CASSRTGFASGSITGELFF,TGTGCCAGCAGCCGGACAGGTTTCGCGAGCGGGAGCATTACCGGGGAGCTGTTTTTT
TRBV7-6,NA,TRBJ2-1,few,CASSLWAERGSYNEQFF,TGTGCCAGCAGCTTATGGGCCGAAAGGGGTTCCTACAATGAGCAGTTCTTC
TRBV7-8,TRBD2,TRBJ2-5,NA,CASHLGEGSQETQYF,TGTGCCAGCCACTTAGGGGAGGGCTCGCAAGAGACCCAGTACTTC
TRBV10-3,NA,TRBJ2-7,NA,CAISASGEQYF,TGTGCCATCAGTGCCTCGGGCGAGCAGTACTTC
TRBV7-9,NA,TRBJ1-1,NA,CASRSKLNTEAFF,TGTGCCAGCAGGTCTAAGCTGAACACTGAAGCTTTCTTT
TRBV7-6,TRBD1,TRBJ2-6,NA,CASSHRDRGSGANVLTF,TGTGCCAGCAGCCACCGGGACAGGGGGTCCGGGGCCAACGTCCTGACTTTC